The 18 T cell receptor beta chains presented below share a single source sample, sequenced in a study of OX40 agonist ivuxolimab in advanced cancers. The method behind the library was the immunoSEQ multiplex PCR assay. TCRdb limited this immuneACCESS table to in-frame rearrangements with V and J called. A share of clones is missing; checked studies link under half to unresolved V genes, and the rest is unexplained. The sample table shows 65,000 to 70,000 clones, and over 60% are seen once. Around 1.7% of the sample is in the top ten clones. Specimen: CD4+ or CD8+ T cells sorted from blood, collected in a trial of the OX40 agonist ivuxolimab. The receptors here all came from an adult with an advanced solid tumor such as melanoma, head and neck, liver or kidney cancer.

This rearrangement joins TRBV7-8 to TRBJ2-3; D gene uncertain. Trimming shortened V by 5 bases and J by 5 bases, and 11 bases separated the two germline ends. Germline V gives CDR1 SGHVS, CDR2 FQNEAQ. The CDR3 runs 13 residues. In DNA, the CDR3 is TGTGCCAGCAGCACCCCTATGCAAGATACGCAGTATTTT. Amino acids: CASSTPMQDTQYF.

The rearrangement uses TRBV6-6 and TRBJ2-5; the D gene is possibly TRBD2 (6 bases). Germline V gene lookup returns CDR1 MNHNY and CDR2 SVGAGI (reference sequence). V was clipped by 10 bases and J by 2 bases, with 17 bases between them. The CDR3 is 14 residues long. For the CDR3, the DNA is TGTGCCACCCAACTAGGCGGGGCTCAAGAGACCCAGTACTTC. Its translation is CATQLGGAQETQYF.

V gene TRBV6-5 combines with J gene TRBJ2-5, with D tentatively TRBD1 (5 bases). The V end lost 4 bases, the J end lost 2 bases, and 11 bases lay between the germline ends. Germline assignment: CDR1 MNHEY and CDR2 SVGAGI. This CDR3 has 14 residues. The CDR3 spells CASSLDTLQETQYF. The CDR3 DNA sequence: TGTGCCAGCAGTTTGGACACCCTACAAGAGACCCAGTACTTC.

The count of this clone is one. The rearrangement links TRBV5-1 to TRBJ2-3, with 8 positions matching TRBD1. The CDR3 length is 18 residues. V trimming: 7 bases; J trimming: 2 bases; junction bases outside the gene matches: 18. The V gene's germline CDR1 is SGHRS and CDR2 YFSETQ. The CDR3 here is CASGTLGTGIITTDTQYF. In DNA, the CDR3 is TGCGCCAGCGGAACACTCGGGACAGGAATTATCACCACAGATACGCAGTATTTT.

This rearrangement joins TRBV30 to TRBJ1-2; no firm D call. Germline lookup yields CDR1 GTSNPN and CDR2 SVGIG (reference sequence). This CDR3 contains 15 residues. The germline V and J ends were trimmed by 3 bases and 0 bases, with 14 bases remaining between them. Here the CDR3 reads CAWSFRGYPNYGYTF. As DNA, the CDR3 is TGTGCCTGGAGCTTCCGGGGATACCCTAACTATGGCTACACCTTC.

This rearrangement joins TRBV6-4 to TRBJ1-1; 9 bases agree with TRBD1. The CDR3 spans 18 residues. Germline CDR1 and CDR2: MRHNA and SNTAGT. V shed 0 bases, J shed 1 base, and the junction held 9 bases outside the gene matches. CDR3 bases: TGTGCCAGCAGTGACTCGATAAGACAGGGGGGAACGAACACTGAAGCTTTCTTT. Protein sequence: CASSDSIRQGGTNTEAFF.

The chain carries TRBV19 and TRBJ2-1; TRBD2 matches 13 bases. The trim removed 2 bases at V and 10 bases at J, leaving 5 bases unmatched. Germline V gene lookup returns CDR1 LNHDA and CDR2 SQIVND (reference sequence). The CDR3 has 15 residues. As DNA, the CDR3 is TGTGCCAGTAGTATACTCGGACTAGCGGGGGAAGAGCAGTTCTTC. Residues: CASSILGLAGEEQFF. The full variable domain, rest sourced from reference TRBV19 and TRBJ2-1, is DGGITQSPKYLFRKEGQNVTLSCEQNLNHDAMYWYRQDPGQGLRLIYYSQIVNDFQKGDIAEGYSVSREKKESFPLTVTSAQKNPTAFYLCASSILGLAGEEQFFGPGTRLTVL.

This chain links TRBV29-1 with TRBJ1-1; D perhaps matches TRBD1 (6 bases). Trimming took off 3 bases at V and 5 bases at J, with 16 bases between the two ends. The germline CDR1 and CDR2 sequences are SQVTM and ANQGSEA. CDR3 length: 14 amino acids. The CDR3 region is CSVEVIGRGTEAFF. CDR3 nucleotides: TGCAGCGTTGAGGTAATCGGGAGGGGGACTGAAGCTTTCTTT.

The DNA of the CDR3 is TGTGCCAGCAGCTTAGGAGGACAGGGCATTTCCATTCAGTACTTC. Translation: CASSLGGQGISIQYF. V and J are TRBV11-3 and TRBJ2-4, with 8 bases aligning to TRBD1. The CDR3 runs 15 residues. Germline V gene lookup returns CDR1 SGHNT and CDR2 YENEEA. The V segment lost 1 base and the J segment 9 bases; nucleotides outside the gene matches: 8.

The chain recombines TRBV12-5 with TRBJ1-1; TRBD1 might be the D (6 bases). Germline CDR1 and CDR2: LGHNT and FRNRAP. The CDR3 has 13 residues. V lost 5 bases to trimming and J lost 6 bases, with 13 bases between them. The CDR3 is CASGPVTGPEAFF. The DNA for the CDR3 is TGTGCTAGTGGTCCCGTCACAGGGCCTGAAGCTTTCTTT.

This chain connects TRBV10-3 to TRBJ1-4; 7 bases are shared with TRBD1. CDR3 length: 15 residues. The V segment lost 3 bases and the J segment 9 bases; nucleotides outside the gene matches: 10. The germline gives CDR1 ENHRY, CDR2 SYGVKD. The CDR3 nucleotides read TGTGCCATCAGTGATCCGGACAGGACAACCCAAAAACTGTTTTTT. Protein: CAISDPDRTTQKLFF.

This clone turned up a few times. This chain uses TRBV23-1 with TRBJ2-1; D tentatively fits TRBD1 or TRBD2 (5 bases each). TRBV23-1 is annotated as an ORF whose role is uncertain. The CDR3 runs 13 residues. The V and J ends lost 4 bases and 6 bases respectively, with 10 bases between them. CDR3 nucleotide sequence: TGCGCCAGCAGTCGCACCGGGACCAATGAGCAGTTCTTC. This encodes CASSRTGTNEQFF.

The chain uses TRBV19 and TRBJ2-2; the D gene could be TRBD1 or TRBD2 (6 bases each). From germline, CDR1 is LNHDA and CDR2 SQIVND (reference sequence). Trimming shortened V by 5 bases and J by 6 bases, and 16 bases separated the two germline ends. This CDR3 is 15 amino acids long. CDR3 nucleotide sequence: TGTGCCAGTAGTCCCGTTGGGGGGCTAGCCGGGGAGCTGTTTTTT. It codes for CASSPVGGLAGELFF.

This clone showed up just once. The rearrangement links TRBV6-1 to TRBJ1-5; no clear D gene. The germline gives CDR1 MNHNS, CDR2 SASEGT. The CDR3 spans 13 residues. V was clipped by 6 bases and J by 4 bases, with 10 bases between them. CDR3 nucleotide sequence: TGTGCCAGCAGCCACGAGGGAAATCAGCCCCAGCATTTT. Encoded protein: CASSHEGNQPQHF.

This clone was counted only a few times. The chain joins TRBV5-1 to TRBJ1-5, with 8 bases fitting TRBD1. Germline V gene data show CDR1 as SGHRS and CDR2 as YFSETQ. The CDR3 has 15 amino acids. J lost 0 bases, V lost 1 base, and 0 bases had no gene match. In nucleotides, the CDR3 is TGCGCCAGCAGCTTGACAGGGGGTAGCAATCAGCCCCAGCATTTT. Translation gives CASSLTGGSNQPQHF.

The chain carries TRBV5-6 and TRBJ2-1; the D gene is possibly TRBD1 (6 bases). Trimming cost V 3 bases and J 8 bases, with 21 bases left between them. Per the germline V gene, CDR1 is SGHDT and CDR2 is YYEEEE. The length of the CDR3 is 16 residues. The CDR3 DNA reads TGTGCCAGCAGCTCCCGGACAGATAGACCCTTGGATGAGCAGTTCTTC. Amino acid sequence: CASSSRTDRPLDEQFF.

The chain couples TRBV7-6 to TRBJ1-3; D may be TRBD1 (5 bases). The germline V gene encodes CDR1 SGHVS and CDR2 FNYEAQ. Trimming pared 3 bases from V and 0 bases from J, leaving 9 bases between. The CDR3 is made up of 15 amino acids. The CDR3 coding sequence is TGTGCCAGCAGCTTGGGGGGGGTCTCTGGAAACACCATATATTTT. Translated: CASSLGGVSGNTIYF.

For the CDR3, the DNA is TGTGCCAGCAGCTGGGCCGTGGGGGTTCCCCCCTACGAGCAGTACTTC. Amino acids: CASSWAVGVPPYEQYF. This chain joins TRBV5-8 and TRBJ2-7; D may match TRBD1 or TRBD2 (5 bases each). The CDR3 is 16 residues long. The V gene's germline CDR1 is SGHTS and CDR2 YDEGEE. V lost 3 bases to trimming and J lost 2 bases, with 18 bases between them. Using reference TRBV5-8 and TRBJ2-7 for the parts outside the CDR3, the full variable domain is EAGVTQSPTHLIKTRGQQATLRCSPISGHTSVYWYQQALGLGLQFLLWYDEGEERNRGNFPPRFSGRQFPNYSSELNVNALELEDSALYLCASSWAVGVPPYEQYFGPGTRLTVT.